This TCR beta chain was documented in a study of cytomegalovirus exposure and HLA in healthy donors. Sequenced by immunoSEQ multiplex PCR; TCRdb stores in-frame clones only, minus some. The sample shows around 350,000 clones, approximately 90% of them seen only once. Study observations and caveats: It was found in a later analysis that first-cohort TCR clusters tended to co-occur in the 130 or so validation repertoires. In vitro assays verified that three CMV-associated chains recognized CMV antigens specifically. Cytomegalovirus status, reportedly, was diagnosed with high specificity and sensitivity by the classifier.

In the case of this clone: The antigen is unknown.

What was sequenced was PBMCs. This clonotype was obtained from a woman aged 18-29 years in good health and CMV-seronegative.

DNA for the CDR3: TGTGCCAGCAGCTTGACAGGGGGCATCCAAGAGACCCAGTACTTC. As protein: CASSLTGGIQETQYF. This sequence joins TRBV7-9 and TRBJ2-5; 10 bases agree with TRBD1. V trimming: 3 bases; J trimming: 1 base; junction bases outside the gene matches: 2. The CDR3 covers 15 residues. Germline V gene sequence: CDR1 SEHNR, CDR2 FQNEAQ (reference sequence).